Listed below are T cell receptor beta chains from one sample, sequenced in a study of cytomegalovirus exposure and HLA in healthy donors. Sequenced by immunoSEQ multiplex PCR; TCRdb stores in-frame clones only, minus some. Of about 73,000 clones in the sample, around 95% are singletons; the top ten hold approximately 3.4%. Input material: PBMCs. The receptors shown here come from a man in his late teens or twenties in good health and CMV-seronegative. CDR3s include the opening cysteine and the closing phenylalanine or tryptophan. Fields, in order: clone size, J gene, D gene, V gene, CDR3 DNA, CDR3 protein. The D gene is left open where the match is weak. Rows give clone size only sometimes, using once, few, many, or a class for an expanded clone.

>-|TRBJ2-7|TRBD1|TRBV5-5
TGTGCCAGCAGCTTGGAGGGGGCAGGGACGACCGAGCAGTACTTC
CASSLEGAGTTEQYF
>once|TRBJ1-1|TRBD1|TRBV2
TGTGCCAGCAGTGCCAGGACAGGGGACACTGAAGCTTTCTTT
CASSARTGDTEAFF
>-|TRBJ1-3|-|TRBV5-1
TGCGCCAGCAGCTTGGCCGCCTTTAGCTCTGGAAACACCATATATTTT
CASSLAAFSSGNTIYF
>-|TRBJ1-2|TRBD1|TRBV7-9
TGTGCCAGCAGCCCCGGAGACAGGGGTGTTCTTGGTGGCTACACCTTC
CASSPGDRGVLGGYTF
>-|TRBJ1-1|-|TRBV5-1
TGCGCCAGCAGCTCCGGACAGCCTAACACTGAAGCTTTCTTT
CASSSGQPNTEAFF
>-|TRBJ1-2|-|TRBV29-1
TGCAGCGTTGATAGGTCGACAGATGGCTACACCTTC
CSVDRSTDGYTF
>once|TRBJ2-7|TRBD2|TRBV2
TGTGCCAGCAGTGAAGCGCTCTGGGGGGGCTACGAGCAGTACTTC
CASSEALWGGYEQYF
>-|TRBJ2-1|TRBD1|TRBV28
TGTGCCAGCAGTTTCAGGGGGTCCTACAATGAGCAGTTCTTC
CASSFRGSYNEQFF
>-|TRBJ2-1|-|TRBV6-5
TGTGCCAGCATCCCCCCCGATGGGCGGGGACAGTTCTTC
CASIPPDGRGQFF
>-|TRBJ2-1|-|TRBV5-1
TGCGCCAGCAGCTTGGGCTCCCTAGCCAACCTCCCTAATGAGCAGTTCTTC
CASSLGSLANLPNEQFF
>-|TRBJ2-5|TRBD1|TRBV2
TGTGCCAGCAGGGTTATGGACACAGGGGTGCAAACTCAAGAGACCCAGTACTTC
CASRVMDTGVQTQETQYF
>-|TRBJ2-7|-|TRBV28
TGTGCCAGCAGACAGGGTCCCTACGAGCAGTACTTC
CASRQGPYEQYF
>-|TRBJ1-2|-|TRBV7-9
TGTGCCAGCAGCCCGGACATACAATACTATGGCTACACCTTC
CASSPDIQYYGYTF
>-|TRBJ2-5|-|TRBV18
TGTGCCAGCTCACCGCTGGGCAGGGAAGAGACCCAGTACTTC
CASSPLGREETQYF
>-|TRBJ2-7|TRBD2|TRBV7-2
TGTGCCAGCAGCACACCGGGACTAGCGGGGGGCTCCGGTACTTTTTCCTTC
CASSTPGLAGGSGTFSF
>-|TRBJ2-3|TRBD2|TRBV19
TGTGCCAGTAGGCAGACTAGCGGGGGCACAGATACGCAGTATTTT
CASRQTSGGTDTQYF
>-|TRBJ2-7|TRBD1|TRBV7-8
TGTGCCAGCAGTTCACTAGGACAGGGTTACGAGCAGTACTTC
CASSSLGQGYEQYF
>-|TRBJ1-1|-|TRBV25-1
TGTGCCAGCAGTGAGCGGGGGGACACTGAAGCTTTCTTT
CASSERGDTEAFF
>-|TRBJ1-3|-|TRBV11-2
TGTGCCAGCAGCTTAGGGGGCGCTGGAAACACCATATATTTT
CASSLGGAGNTIYF
>-|TRBJ1-2|-|TRBV14
TGTGCCAGCAGCCAGGGCAGGGGTTATGGCTACACCTTC
CASSQGRGYGYTF
>-|TRBJ1-3|-|TRBV4-1
TGCGCCAGCAGCCAGGAGAACCCCCCTTACACCATATATTTT
CASSQENPPYTIYF
>-|TRBJ1-4|-|TRBV29-1
TGCAGCGTTGTCAGGGATAATGAAAAACTGTTTTTT
CSVVRDNEKLFF
>-|TRBJ2-2|-|TRBV11-2
TGTGCCAGCAGCTTAGCCGTCGGGGAGCTGTTTTTT
CASSLAVGELFF
>-|TRBJ1-1|-|TRBV10-3
TGTGCCGTCGCGGGAGGGGATCTAGGTACTGAAGCTTTCTTT
CAVAGGDLGTEAFF
>-|TRBJ2-5|-|TRBV7-3
TGTGCCAGCAGCTTTCAGGGGGGAGAGACCCAGTACTTC
CASSFQGGETQYF
>-|TRBJ1-2|-|TRBV2
TGTGCCAGCACAGGGGATGGTGGCTACACCTTC
CASTGDGGYTF
>-|TRBJ2-1|-|TRBV7-9
TGTGCCAGCACCTTGAATGGAGGGCAGGATGAGCAGTTCTTC
CASTLNGGQDEQFF
>-|TRBJ1-1|-|TRBV28
TGTGCCAGCAGTTTACTGGCGGGAGTGGGTCATAGAAGGGCTGAAGCTTTCTTT
CASSLLAGVGHRRAEAFF
>-|TRBJ2-2|TRBD1|TRBV7-9
TGTGCCAGCAGCGATGGGAACAGGGGCCCGTTAGCCGGGGAGCTGTTTTTT
CASSDGNRGPLAGELFF
>-|TRBJ2-3|-|TRBV19
TGTGCCAGTAGTATAGGGCGGAACACAGATACGCAGTATTTT
CASSIGRNTDTQYF
>-|TRBJ2-5|TRBD2|TRBV2
TGTGCCAGCACCCTAACTAGCGATGGCCCGGAGACCCAGTACTTC
CASTLTSDGPETQYF
>-|TRBJ2-3|-|TRBV28
TGTGCCAGCACAGGGCTAGTTGTAACAGATACGCAGTATTTT
CASTGLVVTDTQYF
>-|TRBJ1-1|-|TRBV29-1
TGCAGCGTTGAGGCCAGCACAGCGAACACTGAAGCTTTCTTT
CSVEASTANTEAFF
>-|TRBJ1-1|-|TRBV4-2
TGTGCCGGAGGACGAGTGTCGGGCACTGAAGCTTTCTTT
CAGGRVSGTEAFF
>-|TRBJ1-1|-|TRBV7-9
TGTGCCGGGGCCCAGAACACTGAAGCTTTCTTT
CAGAQNTEAFF
>-|TRBJ1-1|TRBD1|TRBV4-1
TGCGCCAGCAGCCCGCCGGAAGGGACAGGGGTTAGCACTGAAGCTTTCTTT
CASSPPEGTGVSTEAFF
>-|TRBJ2-5|TRBD2|TRBV13
TGTGCCAGCAGCTTAGGCCTAGCGGGGACTACCCAGTACTTC
CASSLGLAGTTQYF
>-|TRBJ1-4|TRBD1|TRBV7-9
TGTGCCAGCAGCTACGGGAAGGGACAGGAGAATGAAAAACTGTTTTTT
CASSYGKGQENEKLFF
>once|TRBJ1-4|-|TRBV19
TGTGCCAGTAGTTACGGGGGGCGTGAAAAACTGTTTTTT
CASSYGGREKLFF
>-|TRBJ1-1|-|TRBV4-1
TGCGCCAGCAGCCACTTCGGGGTAGCATCGGAAGCTTTCTTT
CASSHFGVASEAFF
>-|TRBJ2-4|TRBD2|TRBV2
TGTGCCAGCACTGGGCAGGGGAGTAGCGGGGGAAACATTCAGTACTTC
CASTGQGSSGGNIQYF
>-|TRBJ2-7|TRBD1|TRBV5-1
TGCGCCAGCAGCGCCACGGGACAGTCATCCTACGAGCAGTACTTC
CASSATGQSSYEQYF
>-|TRBJ1-1|-|TRBV10-1
TGCGCCAGCAGCGCCAGGGCTTTGGGCACTGAAGCTTTCTTT
CASSARALGTEAFF
>-|TRBJ1-2|-|TRBV25-1
TGTGCCAGCAGGAGGGGAGGCATTGACGATGGCTACACCTTC
CASRRGGIDDGYTF
>-|TRBJ2-7|TRBD1|TRBV6-6
TGTGCCAGCAGTAGGACAGGGGACGAGCAGTACTTC
CASSRTGDEQYF
>-|TRBJ1-1|TRBD1|TRBV5-4
TGTGCCAGCAGCCCCCAACAGGGGTCCACTGAAGCTTTCTTT
CASSPQQGSTEAFF
>-|TRBJ2-7|TRBD2|TRBV7-8
TGTGCCAGCAGCACCCTAGCGGGGACCTACGAGCAGTACTTC
CASSTLAGTYEQYF
>-|TRBJ1-5|-|TRBV18
TGTGCCAGCTCACCACGAGAGCGGACTAACAATCAGCCCCAGCATTTT
CASSPRERTNNQPQHF
>-|TRBJ2-1|-|TRBV13
TGTGCCAGCAGCTTAGGCCAGGGCACATTCTCCTACAATGAGCAGTTCTTC
CASSLGQGTFSYNEQFF
>once|TRBJ1-2|TRBD1|TRBV2
TGTGCCAGCAGTGTGACAGGGGATGGCTACACCTTC
CASSVTGDGYTF
>-|TRBJ2-3|-|TRBV5-4
TGTGCCAGCAGCCTTGAAGGGGGGGGCCACTCAGATACGCAGTATTTT
CASSLEGGGHSDTQYF
>-|TRBJ1-1|-|TRBV6-5
TGTGCCAGCAGTTACGAATCGGGAACTGAAGCTTTCTTT
CASSYESGTEAFF
>-|TRBJ2-1|TRBD1|TRBV6-1
TGTGCCAGCAGTGAGCCTATTAGGGACAGGGGCAATGAGCAGTTCTTC
CASSEPIRDRGNEQFF
>-|TRBJ1-5|-|TRBV28
TGTGCCAGCAGTTCTAATAGCAATCAGCCCCAGCATTTT
CASSSNSNQPQHF
>-|TRBJ2-5|-|TRBV11-3
TGTGCCAGCAGCTTAGGAGCGCGGGAGACCCAGTACTTC
CASSLGARETQYF
>-|TRBJ2-1|TRBD1|TRBV29-1
TGCAGCGTTGTAGGGAGACAGGGGCTATCCTACAATGAGCAGTTCTTC
CSVVGRQGLSYNEQFF
>once|TRBJ1-1|-|TRBV5-5
TGTGCCAGCAGCTTGGCCCCAAGCGCTGAAGCTTTCTTT
CASSLAPSAEAFF
>-|TRBJ1-2|-|TRBV7-8
TGTGCCAGCAGCACCCTGGTATCGGGGTCAGGCTACACCTTC
CASSTLVSGSGYTF
>-|TRBJ1-2|TRBD1|TRBV7-9
TGTGCCAGCAGCCGGACAGGGGGCTTAAGAGGCTACACCTTC
CASSRTGGLRGYTF